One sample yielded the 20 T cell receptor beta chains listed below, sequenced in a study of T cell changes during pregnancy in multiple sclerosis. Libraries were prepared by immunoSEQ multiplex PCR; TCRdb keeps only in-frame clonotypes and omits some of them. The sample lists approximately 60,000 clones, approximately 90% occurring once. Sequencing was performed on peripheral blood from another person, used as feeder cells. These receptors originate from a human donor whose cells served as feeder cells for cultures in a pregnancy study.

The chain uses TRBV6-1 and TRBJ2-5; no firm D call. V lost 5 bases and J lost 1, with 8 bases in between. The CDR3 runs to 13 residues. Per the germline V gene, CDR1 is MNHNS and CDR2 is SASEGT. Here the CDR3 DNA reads TGTGCCAGCAGTCCAGCCCTCCAAGAGACCCAGTACTTC. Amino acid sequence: CASSPALQETQYF.

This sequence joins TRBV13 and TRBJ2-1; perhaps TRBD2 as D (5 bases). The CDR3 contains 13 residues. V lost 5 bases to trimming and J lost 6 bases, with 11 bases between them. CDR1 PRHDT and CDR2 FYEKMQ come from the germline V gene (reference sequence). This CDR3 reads CASSPSLPNEQFF. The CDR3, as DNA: TGTGCCAGCAGCCCTAGCCTGCCCAATGAGCAGTTCTTC.

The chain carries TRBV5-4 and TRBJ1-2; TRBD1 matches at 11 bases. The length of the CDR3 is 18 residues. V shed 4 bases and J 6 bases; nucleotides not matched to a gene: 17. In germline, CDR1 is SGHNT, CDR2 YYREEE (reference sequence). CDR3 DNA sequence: TGTGCCAGCAGCCCCTTACGCGGACAGGGGGCTTCGAGCCATGGCTACACCTTC. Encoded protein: CASSPLRGQGASSHGYTF.

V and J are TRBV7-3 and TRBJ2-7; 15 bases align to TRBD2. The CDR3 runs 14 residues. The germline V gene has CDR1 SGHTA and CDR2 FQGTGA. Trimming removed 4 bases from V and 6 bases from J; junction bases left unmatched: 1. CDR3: CASSSGLAGGEQYF. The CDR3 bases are TGTGCCAGCAGCTCGGGACTAGCGGGAGGCGAGCAGTACTTC.

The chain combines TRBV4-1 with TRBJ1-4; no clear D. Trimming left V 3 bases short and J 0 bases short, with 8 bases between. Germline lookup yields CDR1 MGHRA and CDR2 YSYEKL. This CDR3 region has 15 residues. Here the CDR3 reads CASSHLGSTNEKLFF. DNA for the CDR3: TGCGCCAGCAGCCACCTAGGATCAACTAATGAAAAACTGTTTTTT.

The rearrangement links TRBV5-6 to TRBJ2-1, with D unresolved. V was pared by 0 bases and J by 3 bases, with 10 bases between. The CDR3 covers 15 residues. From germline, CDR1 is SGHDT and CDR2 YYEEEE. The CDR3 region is CASSLDVEVYNEQFF. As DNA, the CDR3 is TGTGCCAGCAGCTTGGACGTAGAGGTCTACAATGAGCAGTTCTTC.

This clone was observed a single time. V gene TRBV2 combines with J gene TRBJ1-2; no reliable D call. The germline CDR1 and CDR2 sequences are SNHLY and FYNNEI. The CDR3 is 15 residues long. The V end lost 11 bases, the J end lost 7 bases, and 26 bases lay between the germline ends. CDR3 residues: CAPDKGSGPLGGYTF. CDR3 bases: TGTGCCCCCGACAAGGGAAGCGGCCCTCTTGGTGGCTACACCTTC.

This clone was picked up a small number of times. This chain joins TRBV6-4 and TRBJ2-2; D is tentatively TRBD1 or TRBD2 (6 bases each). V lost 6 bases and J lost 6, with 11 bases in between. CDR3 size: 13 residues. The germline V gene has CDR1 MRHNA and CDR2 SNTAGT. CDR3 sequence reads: CASSPGEAGELFF. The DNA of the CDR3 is TGTGCCAGCAGCCCAGGGGAGGCCGGGGAGCTGTTTTTT.

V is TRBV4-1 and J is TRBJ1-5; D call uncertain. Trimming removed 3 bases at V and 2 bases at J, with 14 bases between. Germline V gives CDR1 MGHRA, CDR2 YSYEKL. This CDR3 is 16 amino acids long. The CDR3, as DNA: TGCGCCAGCAGCCACAGAGGATTTAATGGCAATCAGCCCCAGCATTTT. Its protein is CASSHRGFNGNQPQHF.

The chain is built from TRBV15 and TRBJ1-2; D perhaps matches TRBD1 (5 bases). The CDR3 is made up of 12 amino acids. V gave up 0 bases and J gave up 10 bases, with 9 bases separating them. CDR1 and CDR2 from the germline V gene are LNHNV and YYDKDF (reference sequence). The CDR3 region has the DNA TGTGCCACCAGCAGAGATTCGGGGGACTACACCTTC. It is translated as CATSRDSGDYTF.

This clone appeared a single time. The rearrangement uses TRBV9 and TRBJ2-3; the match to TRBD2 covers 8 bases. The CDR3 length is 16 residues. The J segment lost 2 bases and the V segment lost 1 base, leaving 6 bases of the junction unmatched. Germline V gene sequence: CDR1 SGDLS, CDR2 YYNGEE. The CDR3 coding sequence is TGTGCCAGCAGCGTAAGGGGCGGGGGGCCCACAGATACGCAGTATTTT. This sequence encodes CASSVRGGGPTDTQYF.

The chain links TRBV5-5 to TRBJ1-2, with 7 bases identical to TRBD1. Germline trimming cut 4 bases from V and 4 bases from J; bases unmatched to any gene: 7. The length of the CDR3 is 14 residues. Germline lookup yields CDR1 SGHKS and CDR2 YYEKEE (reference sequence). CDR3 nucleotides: TGTGCCAGCAGCGGACAGGTCCCTAGCTATGGCTACACCTTC. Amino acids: CASSGQVPSYGYTF.

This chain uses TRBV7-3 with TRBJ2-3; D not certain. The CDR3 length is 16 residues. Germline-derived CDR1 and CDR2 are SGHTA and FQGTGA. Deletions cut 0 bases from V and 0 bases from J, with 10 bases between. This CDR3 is CASSLTRLTSTDTQYF. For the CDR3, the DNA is TGTGCCAGCAGCTTAACTAGGCTCACTAGCACAGATACGCAGTATTTT.

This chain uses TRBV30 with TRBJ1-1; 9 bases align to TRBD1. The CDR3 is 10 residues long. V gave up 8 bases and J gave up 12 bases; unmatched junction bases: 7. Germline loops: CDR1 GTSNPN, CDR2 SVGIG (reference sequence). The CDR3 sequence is CAGGQGKPFF. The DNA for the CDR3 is TGTGCCGGAGGACAGGGGAAACCTTTCTTT. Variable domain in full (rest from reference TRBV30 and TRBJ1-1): SQTIHQWPATLVQPVGSPLSLECTVEGTSNPNLYWYRQAAGRGLQLLFYSVGIGQISSEVPQNLSASRPQDRQFILSSKKLLLSDSGFYLCAGGQGKPFFGQGTRLTVV.

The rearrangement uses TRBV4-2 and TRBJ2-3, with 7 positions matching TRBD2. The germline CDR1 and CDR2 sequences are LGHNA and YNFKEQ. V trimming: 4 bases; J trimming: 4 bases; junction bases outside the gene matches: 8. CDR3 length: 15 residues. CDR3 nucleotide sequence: TGTGCCAGCAGCCCCCGGACTAGTCTGCCAGATACGCAGTATTTT. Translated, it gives CASSPRTSLPDTQYF.

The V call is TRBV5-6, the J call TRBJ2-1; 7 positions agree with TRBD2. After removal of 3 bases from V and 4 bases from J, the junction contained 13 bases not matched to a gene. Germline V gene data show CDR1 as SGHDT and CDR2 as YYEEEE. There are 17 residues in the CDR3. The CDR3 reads CASSSSQHSGAYNEQFF. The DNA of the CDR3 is TGTGCCAGCAGCTCCAGTCAACACAGCGGGGCATACAATGAGCAGTTCTTC.

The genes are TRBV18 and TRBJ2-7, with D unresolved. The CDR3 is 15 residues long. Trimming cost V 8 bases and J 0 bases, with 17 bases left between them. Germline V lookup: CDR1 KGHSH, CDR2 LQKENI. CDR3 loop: CASRPLVAPSYEQYF. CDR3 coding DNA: TGTGCCAGCCGGCCCCTTGTCGCCCCCTCCTACGAGCAGTACTTC.

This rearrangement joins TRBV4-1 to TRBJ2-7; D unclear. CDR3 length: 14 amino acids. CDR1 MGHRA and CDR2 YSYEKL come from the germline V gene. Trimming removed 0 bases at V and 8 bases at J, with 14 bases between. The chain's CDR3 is CASSQDVDLTKQYF. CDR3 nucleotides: TGCGCCAGCAGCCAAGATGTGGACCTTACGAAGCAGTACTTC.

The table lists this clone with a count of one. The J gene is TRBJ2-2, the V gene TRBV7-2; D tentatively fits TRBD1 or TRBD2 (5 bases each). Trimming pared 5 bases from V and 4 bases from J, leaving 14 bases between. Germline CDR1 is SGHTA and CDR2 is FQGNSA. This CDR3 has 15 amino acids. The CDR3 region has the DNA TGTGCCAGCAGCAAACGAGGGGTTGGCACCGGGGAGCTGTTTTTT. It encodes CASSKRGVGTGELFF.

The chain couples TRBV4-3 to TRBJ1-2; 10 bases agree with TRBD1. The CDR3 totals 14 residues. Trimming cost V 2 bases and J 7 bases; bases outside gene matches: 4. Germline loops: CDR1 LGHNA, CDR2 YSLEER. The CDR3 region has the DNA TGCGCCAGCAGCCAACCCGGGACAGGGGTTGGCTACACCTTC. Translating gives CASSQPGTGVGYTF.